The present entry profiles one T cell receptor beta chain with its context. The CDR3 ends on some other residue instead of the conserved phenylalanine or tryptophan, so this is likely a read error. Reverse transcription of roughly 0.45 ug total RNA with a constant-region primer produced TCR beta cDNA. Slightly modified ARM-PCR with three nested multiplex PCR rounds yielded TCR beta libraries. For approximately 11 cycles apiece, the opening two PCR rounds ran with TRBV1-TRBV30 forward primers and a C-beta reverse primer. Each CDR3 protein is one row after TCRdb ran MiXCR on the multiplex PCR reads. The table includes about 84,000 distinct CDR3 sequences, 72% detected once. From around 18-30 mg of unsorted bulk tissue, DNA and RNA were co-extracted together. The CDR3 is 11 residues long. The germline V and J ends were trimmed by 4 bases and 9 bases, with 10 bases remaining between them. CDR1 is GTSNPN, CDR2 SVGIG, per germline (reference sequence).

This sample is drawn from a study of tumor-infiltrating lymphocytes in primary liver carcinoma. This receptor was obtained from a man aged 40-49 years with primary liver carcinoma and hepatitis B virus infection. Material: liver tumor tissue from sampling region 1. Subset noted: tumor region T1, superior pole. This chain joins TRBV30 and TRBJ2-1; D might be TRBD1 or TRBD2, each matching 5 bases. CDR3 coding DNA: TGTGCCTGGACTGGGGGAACTGAGCAGTTCCTC. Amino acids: CAWTGGTEQFL.